Here is one TCR beta chain with its context. Its antigen remains unidentified. This entry belongs to a study of shared clonotypes between healthy human individuals. Notes on the study in general: Richness estimates generally favored naive over memory subsets.

Trimming took 5 bases from V and 6 from J; bases not matched to a gene: 6. The length of the CDR3 is 13 residues. Looked up from germline, CDR1 is KGHSH and CDR2 is LQKENI. Data came from immunoSEQ multiplex PCR; TCRdb stores just in-frame clones and leaves some out. Altogether some 900,000 clones are present, more than 75% being singletons, with the ten largest covering approximately 1.5%. The study enrolled healthy HIV-negative adults without recent acute infections or vaccinations as donors. CD45RA-negative memory and CD45RA+ naive subsets were split from the CD4+ cells. This TCR came from a young man in good health. The V call is TRBV18, the J call TRBJ2-7, with TRBD1 matching 8 bases. Source material: memory CD4+ T cells sorted from blood. Subset noted: CD45RA-negative fraction. CDR3 sequence reads: CASSSTDRGEQYF. The CDR3 region has the DNA TGTGCCAGCTCATCAACAGACAGGGGCGAGCAGTACTTC.